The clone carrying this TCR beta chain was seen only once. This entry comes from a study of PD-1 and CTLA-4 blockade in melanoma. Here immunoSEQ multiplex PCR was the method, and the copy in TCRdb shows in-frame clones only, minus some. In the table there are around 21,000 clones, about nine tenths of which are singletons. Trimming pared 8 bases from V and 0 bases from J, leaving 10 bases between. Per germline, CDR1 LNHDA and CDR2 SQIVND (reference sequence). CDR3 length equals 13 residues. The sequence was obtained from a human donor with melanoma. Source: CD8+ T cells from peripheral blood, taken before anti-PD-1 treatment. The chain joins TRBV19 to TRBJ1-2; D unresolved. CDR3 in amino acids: CASQPQANYGYTF. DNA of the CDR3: TGTGCCAGTCAGCCTCAAGCTAACTATGGCTACACCTTC.